The T cell receptor (beta chain) under discussion was sequenced for a study of T cells in narcolepsy. The length of the CDR3 is 11 residues. Germline V CDR1 and CDR2: ENHRY, SYGVKD. Trimming took 8 bases from V and 1 from J, leaving 5 bases between them. The repertoire was sequenced with immunoSEQ multiplex PCR; TCRdb's copy has only in-frame clones and lacks some. The repertoire includes under 35,000 clones, 75% to 85% of them detected once, and about 1.1% sits in the top ten. Of note for this clone: Its target is not known.

General observations from the study: In some patient and control memory CD4+ samples, autoreactive clones were absent.

The receptor was derived from a human donor with narcolepsy. The sample was CD45RA- memory CD4+ T cells from PBMCs. The rearrangement joins TRBV10-3 to TRBJ1-1; no clear D gene. The chain's CDR3 is CAILQNTEAFF. In nucleotides, the CDR3 is TGTGCCATCCTCCAGAACACTGAAGCTTTCTTT.